This entry lists 27 T cell receptor beta chains sequenced from one sample in a study of CDR3 diversity in severe acne. MiXCR was run by TCRdb on the PCR reads, yielding one entry per CDR3 protein. The sample consists of approximately 97,000 distinct CDR3 sequences, 51% of them appearing once. The specimen sequenced was blood. These receptors were taken from a male donor with acne.

V gene TRBV20-1 combines with J gene TRBJ2-7; 9 nucleotides agree with TRBD1. V trimming: 1 base; J trimming: 2 bases; junction bases outside the gene matches: 6. The CDR3 runs 15 residues. Germline lookup yields CDR1 DFQATT and CDR2 SNEGSKA (reference sequence). CDR3 bases: TGCAGTGCTAGAGGGGGACAGGGAAGCACCTACGAGCAGTACTTC. Its translation: CSARGGQGSTYEQYF.

The rearrangement joins TRBV2 to TRBJ2-3, with D possibly TRBD1 on 5 matching bases. The CDR3 is made up of 14 amino acids. Germline CDR1 is SNHLY and CDR2 is FYNNEI. The V and J ends lost 4 bases and 5 bases respectively, with 13 bases between them. The CDR3 protein is CASSGQTQGDTQYF. The CDR3 coding sequence is TGTGCCAGCAGTGGCCAGACCCAGGGAGATACGCAGTATTTT.

The V call is TRBV24-1, the J call TRBJ1-1, with a tentative D call TRBD1 (5 bases). The CDR3 spans 14 residues. Deletions cut 9 bases from V and 2 bases from J, with 15 bases between. The V gene's germline CDR1 is KGHDR and CDR2 SFDVKD. The CDR3 region is CATSGGEDNTEAFF. CDR3 coding DNA: TGTGCCACCTCTGGGGGGGAGGACAACACTGAAGCTTTCTTT.

This clonotype was picked up many times. The chain uses TRBV7-2 and TRBJ2-1; 8 nucleotides line up with TRBD2. Germline values: CDR1 SGHTA, CDR2 FQGNSA. V lost 5 bases and J lost 3; bases outside the gene matches: 6. CDR3 size: 15 residues. CDR3 sequence: CASSTSGRFYNEQFF. The CDR3 DNA sequence: TGTGCCAGCAGCACCAGCGGGAGATTCTACAATGAGCAGTTCTTC.

This clonotype turned up a few times. This chain links TRBV20-1 with TRBJ2-7; weak D call: TRBD1 (6 bases). V was cut by 3 bases and J by 3 bases, with 12 bases left in between. CDR3 length equals 13 residues. Germline loops: CDR1 DFQATT, CDR2 SNEGSKA (reference sequence). CDR3 in amino acids: CSASSGRGYEQYF. Here the CDR3 DNA reads TGCAGTGCTAGCAGTGGCAGGGGCTACGAGCAGTACTTC.

The V and J genes are TRBV13 and TRBJ2-7; D ambiguous. The CDR3 runs 14 residues. CDR1 is PRHDT, CDR2 FYEKMQ, per germline (reference sequence). Between the trimmed V and J ends, which lost 2 bases and 0 bases, there was a span of 8 bases. The CDR3 nucleotides are TGTGCCAGCAGCTTATGGAGAAGCTCCTACGAGCAGTACTTC. Translation gives CASSLWRSSYEQYF.

Details on this clonotype: A much larger clone sits a single nucleotide away, making a read error possible. The chain joins TRBV6-2 or TRBV6-3 to TRBJ2-7, with D perhaps matching TRBD2 (5 bases). This CDR3 contains 13 residues. CDR1 and CDR2 (germline): MNHEY, SVGEGT. CDR3 in DNA: TGTGACAGCAGTTTGGGAGAAACCTACGAGCAGTACTTC. Amino acids: CDSSLGETYEQYF.

At least ten counts were recorded for this clonotype. J is TRBJ2-2 and V is TRBV7-8; no reliable D call. CDR3 length equals 15 residues. The germline gives CDR1 SGHVS, CDR2 FQNEAQ. Trimming shortened V by 2 bases and J by 0 bases, and 7 bases separated the two germline ends. The CDR3: CASSLSGTNTGELFF. The CDR3 bases are TGTGCCAGCAGCTTATCCGGCACGAACACCGGGGAGCTGTTTTTT.

V and J are TRBV7-3 and TRBJ2-2; 9 nucleotides align to TRBD1. J was trimmed by 2 bases and V by 5 bases; bases with no gene match: 6. The CDR3 is 16 residues long. From germline, CDR1 is SGHTA and CDR2 FQGTGA. The CDR3 nucleotides are TGTGCCAGCAGCCTACCGGGACAGGGTAACACCGGGGAGCTGTTTTTT. Amino acids: CASSLPGQGNTGELFF.

CDR3 bases: TGCAGTGCTAGACCTAGTAGCGGGAGGATGCAGTTCTTC. Translation gives CSARPSSGRMQFF. The chain joins TRBV20-1 to TRBJ2-1; TRBD2 matches 10 bases. From germline, CDR1 is DFQATT and CDR2 SNEGSKA (reference sequence). The V segment lost 2 bases and the J segment 12 bases; nucleotides outside the gene matches: 7. This CDR3 spans 13 amino acids.

V is TRBV5-8 and J is TRBJ2-5, with D unresolved. This CDR3 has 12 amino acids. The V gene's germline CDR1 is SGHTS and CDR2 YDEGEE. V was cut by 2 bases and J by 6 bases, with 8 bases left in between. Here the CDR3 DNA reads TGTGCCAGCAGCTTAAGTTCGAAGACCCAGTACTTC. Its translation: CASSLSSKTQYF.

The chain links TRBV29-1 to TRBJ2-7; 11 bases match TRBD2. J gave up 2 bases and V 4 bases, and 10 bases lay outside the gene matches. The CDR3 is 16 residues long. CDR1 and CDR2 (germline): SQVTM, ANQGSEA. Written as DNA, the CDR3 is TGCAGCGTTGGCCCCGTGGGACTAGCGGTCGCCTACGAGCAGTACTTC. Translation gives CSVGPVGLAVAYEQYF.

This clonotype appeared a few times. The junction and the germline gene differ at one end; a read error may be behind it. The chain has TRBV6-1 and TRBJ2-7; 7 nucleotides line up with TRBD1. Germline CDR1 and CDR2: MNHNS and SASEGT. The CDR3 contains 14 residues. The CDR3 DNA is TGCGCCAGCAGCAAAACGGGACAGATCGACGAGCAGTACTTC. It translates to CASSKTGQIDEQYF.

This chain joins TRBV25-1 and TRBJ1-1, with D possibly being TRBD1 (6 bases). Trimming took 4 bases from V and 4 from J, leaving 22 bases between them. Germline CDR1 MGHDK, CDR2 SYGVNS. The CDR3 has 17 residues. The CDR3 nucleotides are TGTGCCAGCAGTGGGGGGTCGGGGGCAGATCTGGGCACTGAAGCTTTCTTT. Translation: CASSGGSGADLGTEAFF.

This clonotype was counted between two and nine times. The J gene is TRBJ2-6, the V gene TRBV7-9; 14 positions match TRBD2. Trimming at V came to 4 bases and at J to 4 bases, leaving 12 bases not matched to a gene. Germline V gives CDR1 SEHNR, CDR2 FQNEAQ (reference sequence). This CDR3 has 20 residues. CDR3 in DNA: TGTGCCAGCAGCTCACCAGGTGGACTAGCGGGAGGTTCAGGGGCCAACGTCCTGACTTTC. It encodes CASSSPGGLAGGSGANVLTF.

The CDR3 DNA sequence: TGTGCCAGCAGCTTGGTGGGGGGACAGGGCAACATTATGGAAAAACTGTTTTTT. It specifies CASSLVGGQGNIMEKLFF. The rearrangement links TRBV7-3 to TRBJ1-4; TRBD1 matches at 9 bases. Unmatched junction bases numbered 16, after V lost 3 bases and J lost 8 bases. Germline CDR1 SGHTA, CDR2 FQGTGA. The CDR3 spans 18 residues.

The chain has TRBV12-3 or TRBV12-4 and TRBJ1-6; maybe TRBD1 (6 bases). Trimming took 6 bases from V and 7 from J, leaving 16 bases between them. The CDR3 has 15 residues. The CDR3 region is CASRPTGLTNSPLHF. CDR3 sequence (DNA): TGTGCCAGCAGACCAACAGGGCTCACGAATTCACCCCTCCACTTT.

This clonotype was observed a handful of times. This sequence joins TRBV6-1 and TRBJ1-1; D gene uncertain. The CDR3 is 15 residues long. From germline, CDR1 is MNHNS and CDR2 SASEGT. V lost 0 bases and J 2 bases, leaving 10 bases between the germline ends. The CDR3 loop reads CASSEASGVNTEAFF. CDR3 in DNA: TGTGCCAGCAGTGAAGCGTCTGGGGTAAACACTGAAGCTTTCTTT.

Details on this clonotype: Just one base apart from a much larger clone, this may be a read error. The DNA for the CDR3 is TGTGCCAGCAGCCCGTGGGGTAGCACCTACGAGCAGTACTTC. It specifies CASSPWGSTYEQYF. J is TRBJ2-7 and V is TRBV7-8, with D unresolved. V lost 5 bases to trimming and J lost 2 bases, with 13 bases between them. Per germline, CDR1 SGHVS and CDR2 FQNEAQ. The CDR3 is 14 amino acids.

This clonotype came up many times. The V and J genes are TRBV3-1 and TRBJ2-7, with D unresolved. Germline values: CDR1 LGHDT, CDR2 YNNKEL (reference sequence). CDR3 size: 12 residues. The V gene lost 4 bases and the J gene lost 3 bases, with 7 bases spanning the gap. CDR3: CASSRFGYEQYF. The CDR3 coding sequence is TGTGCCAGCAGCCGCTTTGGCTACGAGCAGTACTTC.

The chain recombines TRBV7-9 with TRBJ2-5; no clear D gene. Looked up from germline, CDR1 is SEHNR and CDR2 is FQNEAQ (reference sequence). Between the trimmed V and J ends, which lost 5 bases and 0 bases, there was a span of 10 bases. This CDR3 has 14 residues. As DNA, the CDR3 is TGTGCCAGCAGCCTCGACACTAACCAAGAGACCCAGTACTTC. As protein: CASSLDTNQETQYF.

This rearrangement joins TRBV9 to TRBJ2-6; 9 bases match TRBD1. Trimming cost V 3 bases and J 0 bases; bases outside gene matches: 10. CDR1 and CDR2 (germline): SGDLS, YYNGEE. The length of the CDR3 is 19 residues. The CDR3 region is CASSDRGRIWSSGANVLTF. The DNA for the CDR3 is TGTGCCAGCAGCGACAGGGGGCGAATTTGGAGCTCTGGGGCCAACGTCCTGACTTTC. Based on the CDR3 plus reference TRBV9 and TRBJ2-6, the full variable domain is DSGVTQTPKHLITATGQRVTLRCSPRSGDLSVYWYQQSLDQGLQFLIQYYNGEERAKGNILERFSAQQFPDLHSELNLSSLELGDSALYFCASSDRGRIWSSGANVLTFGAGSRLTVL.

The gene calls are TRBV7-9 and TRBJ2-3; D is unclear. This CDR3 has 11 residues. Germline assignment: CDR1 SEHNR and CDR2 FQNEAQ (reference sequence). The V gene lost 5 bases and the J gene lost 10 bases, with 10 bases spanning the gap. CDR3 residues: CASSPPIAQYF. In DNA form, the CDR3 reads TGTGCCAGCAGCCCCCCGATTGCGCAGTATTTT.

The rearrangement links TRBV19 to TRBJ2-2; D gene unclear. V was shortened by 7 bases and J by 6 bases, with 9 bases between the two germline ends. The CDR3 runs to 12 residues. Germline values: CDR1 LNHDA, CDR2 SQIVND (reference sequence). The CDR3: CASIQPAGELFF. The CDR3 nucleotides read TGTGCCAGTATCCAGCCCGCCGGGGAGCTGTTTTTT.

The rearrangement joins TRBV13 to TRBJ2-7; D may be TRBD1 (5 bases). The germline CDR1 and CDR2 sequences are PRHDT and FYEKMQ (reference sequence). This CDR3 is 14 amino acids long. Deletions cut 5 bases from V and 2 bases from J, with 13 bases between. The CDR3 coding sequence is TGTGCCAGCAGCCTAAGACAGATTACCTACGAGCAGTACTTC. Its translation: CASSLRQITYEQYF.

The sample holds a few counts of this clonotype. The V gene is TRBV6-1, the J gene TRBJ1-1, with TRBD1 as a possible D gene (5 bases). Germline CDR1 reads MNHNS; CDR2 reads SASEGT. V was pared by 1 base and J by 7 bases, with 16 bases between. This CDR3 is built from 15 residues. The CDR3 DNA is TGTGCCAGCAGTGAAGGGGTGGGGCTGGCGAGTGAAGCTTTCTTT. It codes for CASSEGVGLASEAFF.

At least ten counts were recorded for this clonotype. The J gene is TRBJ2-2, the V gene TRBV20-1; possible D gene TRBD2, 5 bases. This CDR3 comprises 14 residues. The germline V gene has CDR1 DFQATT and CDR2 SNEGSKA (reference sequence). The V end was cut by 3 bases, the J end by 5 bases, with 13 bases between. CDR3 sequence (DNA): TGCAGTGCTAGGGTTCCCCCGGGAACCGGGGAGCTGTTTTTT. Its translation: CSARVPPGTGELFF.